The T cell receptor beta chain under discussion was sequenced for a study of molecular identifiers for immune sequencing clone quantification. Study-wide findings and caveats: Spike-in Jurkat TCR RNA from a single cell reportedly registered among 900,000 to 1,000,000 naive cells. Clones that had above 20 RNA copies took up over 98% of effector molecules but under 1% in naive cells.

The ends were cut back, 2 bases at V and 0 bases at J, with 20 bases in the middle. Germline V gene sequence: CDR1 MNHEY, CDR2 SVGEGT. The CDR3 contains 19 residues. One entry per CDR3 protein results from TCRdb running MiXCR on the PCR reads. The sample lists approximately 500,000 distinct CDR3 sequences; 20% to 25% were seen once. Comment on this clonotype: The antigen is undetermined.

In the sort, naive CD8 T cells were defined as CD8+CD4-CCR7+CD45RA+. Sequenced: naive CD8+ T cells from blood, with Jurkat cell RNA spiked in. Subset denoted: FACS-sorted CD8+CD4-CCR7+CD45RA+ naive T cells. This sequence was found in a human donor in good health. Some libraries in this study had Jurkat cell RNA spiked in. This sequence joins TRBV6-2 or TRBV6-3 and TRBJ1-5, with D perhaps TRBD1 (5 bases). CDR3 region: CASSYDQEDTFYSNQPQHF. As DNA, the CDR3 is TGTGCCAGCAGTTACGACCAAGAGGACACATTCTATAGCAATCAGCCCCAGCATTTT.